This T cell receptor beta chain emerged from a study of blood T cell repertoires in COVID-19. Repertoires were generated with immunoSEQ multiplex PCR, while TCRdb's copy carries only in-frame clones and drops some. Of 200,000 to 300,000 clones listed, about 90% were seen once; the top ten hold around 0.86%. Germline V gene sequence: CDR1 SNHLY, CDR2 FYNNEI. The CDR3 is 14 amino acids. With 3 bases clipped from V and 2 bases from J, the junction kept 0 bases outside the gene matches. The rearrangement uses TRBV2 and TRBJ2-1, with 8 bases fitting TRBD1. Sequencing used peripheral blood. This sequence originates from a man aged 30 to 45 with COVID-19, enrolled during active disease. The CDR3: CASSEGQAYNEQFF. For the CDR3, the DNA is TGTGCCAGCAGTGAGGGACAGGCCTACAATGAGCAGTTCTTC.